Sequencing of this T cell receptor beta chain was carried out in a study of shared clonotypes between healthy human individuals. This CDR3 spans 15 amino acids. Germline-derived CDR1 and CDR2 are SGHTA and FQGNSA. V lost 2 bases to trimming and J lost 2 bases; unmatched junction nucleotides: 3. Data came from immunoSEQ multiplex PCR; TCRdb stores just in-frame clones and leaves some out. Of roughly 1,500,000 clones listed, about 98.5% are singletons. The sequenced sample was naive CD4+ T cells sorted from blood. Subset given: CD45RA+ positively selected. This chain joins TRBV7-2 and TRBJ2-7; 10 bases fit TRBD1. This TCR was recovered from a man younger than 40 in good health. Here the CDR3 DNA reads TGTGCCAGCAGCTTACGGGACAGGGGCCCCTACGAGCAGTACTTC. Encoded protein: CASSLRDRGPYEQYF.